A selection of T cell receptor beta chains follows, all from one sample in a study of blood T cell repertoires in COVID-19. Clones were read by immunoSEQ multiplex PCR, and TCRdb kept only the in-frame ones, dropping some. The table lists a few hundred thousand clones, around 90% of them singletons. Sequencing was done on a sample of peripheral blood. The receptor set was obtained from a man in his 60s with acute or convalescent COVID-19. CDR3s include the opening cysteine and the closing phenylalanine or tryptophan. The D gene is left open where the match is weak.

CASSAPGTDTQYF	TRBV5-4	NA	TRBJ2-3
CASSYSTGPEQYF	TRBV6-5	TRBD1	TRBJ2-7
CASGSGTGGKTEAFF	TRBV12-5	TRBD1	TRBJ1-1
CASSLGTGLPYEQYF	TRBV13	TRBD1	TRBJ2-7
CATRYSSGANVLTF	TRBV27	NA	TRBJ2-6
CASSLGLAAYNEQFF	TRBV5-4	TRBD2	TRBJ2-1
CATSSPPAGKETQYF	TRBV15	NA	TRBJ2-5
CASSYSSSGDNHEQFF	TRBV6-5	TRBD2	TRBJ2-1
CASSASRGQSEAFF	TRBV10-1	TRBD1	TRBJ1-1
CASSWDRRGYTF	TRBV5-8	TRBD1	TRBJ1-2
CASSRIPSRDYGYTF	TRBV5-4	NA	TRBJ1-2
CSASEGAIEQYF	TRBV20-1	TRBD1	TRBJ2-7
CASSLARGYNEQFF	TRBV7-8	NA	TRBJ2-1
CASLMGQGRSEAFF	TRBV2	TRBD1	TRBJ1-1
CATRRDSGANVLTF	TRBV6-4	NA	TRBJ2-6
CASSQRTGGIGNTIYF	TRBV11-2	TRBD1	TRBJ1-3
CASSLGTSGTYTGELFF	TRBV5-1	TRBD2	TRBJ2-2
CASSVYKLETGELFF	TRBV9	NA	TRBJ2-2
CASSLTQGVETQYF	TRBV5-1	TRBD1	TRBJ2-5
CASSPRRGNEKLFF	TRBV4-2	NA	TRBJ1-4
CASRGDSNEAFF	TRBV25-1	TRBD1	TRBJ1-1
CASSLEDQETQYF	TRBV4-2	NA	TRBJ2-5
CASSVAGHPGADTQYF	TRBV9	NA	TRBJ2-3
CASSSSGQGNTEAFF	TRBV28	TRBD1	TRBJ1-1
CASSPRGHTNTGELFF	TRBV18	NA	TRBJ2-2
CASSLVAGGPGEQFF	TRBV5-5	TRBD2	TRBJ2-1
CASSSQGYNEQFF	TRBV7-2	NA	TRBJ2-1
CARSLVEDRAPGNTIYF	TRBV7-5	NA	TRBJ1-3
CASSRGDGSNQPQHF	TRBV4-1	NA	TRBJ1-5
CASSESGGGSEKLFF	TRBV6-1	NA	TRBJ1-4
CASGGPNYGYTF	TRBV12-3/TRBV12-4	NA	TRBJ1-2
CASSEAGVPNYEQYF	TRBV10-1	NA	TRBJ2-7
CASSLPPGQVNEKLFF	TRBV28	TRBD1	TRBJ1-4
CASSVGPEAAQYF	TRBV9	NA	TRBJ2-3
CASTLGVGYTF	TRBV12-3/TRBV12-4	NA	TRBJ1-2
CASSLGSGGRHNEQFF	TRBV7-3	TRBD2	TRBJ2-1
CASSLPALAASTDTQYF	TRBV7-2	TRBD2	TRBJ2-3
CASSVPPRRGYEQYF	TRBV7-3	NA	TRBJ2-7
CAWRPAAGGRPHYEQYF	TRBV30	TRBD2	TRBJ2-7
CSAKGVQGGTGELFF	TRBV29-1	NA	TRBJ2-2
CATSDRPGTGSGQPQHF	TRBV24-1	TRBD1	TRBJ1-5
CASSFGGRGIDQPQHF	TRBV5-6	TRBD1	TRBJ1-5
CASSPSPRRGSGNTIYF	TRBV3-1/TRBV3-2	NA	TRBJ1-3
CATSEGTSGGLTDTQYF	TRBV24-1	TRBD2	TRBJ2-3
CASSAAGLAGGPQETQYF	TRBV9	TRBD2	TRBJ2-5